This TCR beta chain was identified during a study of siplizumab effects on memory and regulatory T cells. Only in-frame clones appear in the TCRdb table, and some are missing; sequencing was by immunoSEQ multiplex PCR. The table has some 96,000 clones, 94% seen once; the top ten hold roughly 1.3%. The CDR3 is 17 residues long. The germline CDR1 and CDR2 sequences are GTSNPN and SVGIG (reference sequence). The J segment lost 5 bases and the V segment lost 5 bases, leaving 17 bases of the junction unmatched. V usage is TRBV30 and J usage is TRBJ2-3, with TRBD2 identical over 9 bases. Source material: non-Treg CD4+ T cells sorted from blood. This receptor was taken from a human donor in good health. CDR3 region: CAWRHSYSGSWGDTQYF. The DNA of the CDR3 is TGTGCCTGGCGCCACTCGTATAGCGGGAGTTGGGGAGATACGCAGTATTTT.